This T cell receptor beta chain was obtained from a study of siplizumab effects on memory and regulatory T cells. Whole-study findings and limits: There appeared to be greater diversity in naive T cells than in memory cells, and naive T cells seemed major contributors to the alloresponse. Researchers did not confirm the suppressive function of proliferating Tregs from siplizumab cultures.

Remarks on this clone: The antigen is unknown.

The table came from immunoSEQ multiplex PCR; TCRdb's copy has only in-frame clones and leaves some out. The sample carries fewer than 100,000 clones, 85% to 95% recorded once. CDR1 SGHTA and CDR2 FQGNSA come from the germline V gene. V shed 4 bases and J shed 5 bases, with 17 bases lying between them. The CDR3 is 15 amino acids. Material: non-Treg CD4+ T cells sorted from blood. This TCR was recovered from a human donor in good health. This chain uses TRBV7-2 with TRBJ1-1, with TRBD1 as a possible D gene (6 bases). The CDR3 nucleotides are TGTGCCAGCAGCTCCGGTGGGGGGGCGGGTACTGAAGCTTTCTTT. Amino acids: CASSSGGGAGTEAFF.